This TCR beta chain was recovered during a study of shared clonotypes between healthy human individuals. V lost 1 base and J 8 bases, leaving 14 bases between the germline ends. This CDR3 spans 15 amino acids. Germline lookup yields CDR1 LNHDA and CDR2 SQIVND (reference sequence). Deep was the level at which the assay was run. TCRdb's table, derived via immunoSEQ multiplex PCR, lists solely in-frame clones and lacks some. The sample comprises millions of clones, around 90% of which are singletons, and about 0.13% rests with the top ten. Only Caucasian adults living in Nashville, Tennessee made up the donor group. Negatively enriched CD4+ T cells were divided by CD45RA into naive and memory.

Source material: naive CD4+ T cells sorted from blood. Subset of the sample: CD45RA+ positively selected. J is TRBJ2-2 and V is TRBV19; D is perhaps TRBD1 (5 bases). The receptor's source is a man aged 18 to 29 in good health. The CDR3 nucleotides are TGTGCCAGTAGTATAGCCCAGGGCACCATGGGGGAGCTGTTTTTT. The encoded protein is CASSIAQGTMGELFF.